These 19 T cell receptor beta chains were all obtained from the same sample, sequenced in a study of patients and donors after allogeneic stem cell transplantation. TCRdb reanalysed the RT-PCR reads using MiXCR and keeps one entry per CDR3 protein. This repertoire shows approximately 200,000 distinct CDR3 sequences, around 41% found once; its top ten account for 33%. Sequencing was done on a sample of blood, either unsorted or a sorted T cell fraction (not recorded which). These TCRs come from a human donor who was either an allogeneic HSCT recipient or a stem cell or donor lymphocyte infusion donor (not recorded which). It is not recorded whose cells these are; they may come from a transplant donor.

CDR3 region: CAISEVTGGNTEAFF. CDR3 coding DNA: TGTGCCATCAGTGAGGTCACAGGGGGCAACACTGAAGCTTTCTTT. The V gene is TRBV10-3, the J gene TRBJ1-1, with 9 bases lining up with TRBD1. Germline CDR1 reads ENHRY; CDR2 reads SYGVKD. The CDR3 totals 15 residues. J gave up 2 bases and V 2 bases, and 3 bases lay outside the gene matches.

This clonotype has a handful of counts. The J gene is TRBJ2-2, the V gene TRBV7-9; D is undetermined. V lost 3 bases and J 0 bases, leaving 8 bases between the germline ends. This CDR3 is 15 amino acids long. CDR1 and CDR2 (germline): SEHNR, FQNEAQ (reference sequence). This chain's CDR3 is CASSLKDANTGELFF. The CDR3 DNA is TGTGCCAGCAGCTTGAAGGACGCGAACACCGGGGAGCTGTTTTTT.

V is TRBV13 and J is TRBJ2-2; 7 bases are shared with TRBD2. Germline CDR1 reads PRHDT; CDR2 reads FYEKMQ (reference sequence). CDR3 length: 15 residues. V lost 4 bases and J lost 1; bases outside the gene matches: 3. CDR3 sequence (DNA): TGTGCCAGCAGCTGGAGCGGGAAGAACACCGGGGAGCTGTTTTTT. It translates to CASSWSGKNTGELFF.

The rearrangement joins TRBV5-5 to TRBJ1-1; tentatively, D is TRBD1 (5 bases). The CDR3 has 12 amino acids. CDR1 is SGHKS, CDR2 YYEKEE, per germline (reference sequence). Trimming cost V 4 bases and J 8 bases, with 12 bases left between them. CDR3 sequence: CASSRDSSEAFF. The CDR3, as DNA: TGTGCCAGCAGCCGCGACAGTTCGGAAGCTTTCTTT. Together with reference TRBV5-5 and TRBJ1-1, the CDR3 gives the full variable domain: DAGVTQSPTHLIKTRGQQVTLRCSPISGHKSVSWYQQVLGQGPQFIFQYYEKEERGRGNFPDRFSARQFPNYSSELNVNALLLGDSALYLCASSRDSSEAFFGQGTRLTVV.

This clonotype was counted a few times. The rearrangement uses TRBV7-2 and TRBJ1-3, with D hard to call. CDR1 and CDR2 (germline): SGHTA, FQGNSA. The CDR3 is 11 amino acids. With 0 bases removed from V and 11 bases from J, the gap between germline ends came to 5 bases. The CDR3 sequence is CASSLAGPIYF. The CDR3 DNA follows: TGTGCCAGCAGCTTAGCGGGCCCCATATATTTT.

This clonotype has just a few counts. This sequence joins TRBV5-1 and TRBJ2-5; the D is unclear. In germline, CDR1 is SGHRS, CDR2 YFSETQ. With 3 bases removed from V and 1 base from J, the gap between germline ends came to 4 bases. This CDR3 comprises 12 residues. The CDR3 reads CASSSPQETQYF. For the CDR3, the DNA is TGCGCCAGCAGCTCCCCCCAAGAGACCCAGTACTTC.

This clonotype was seen only a few times. The genes are TRBV7-2 and TRBJ1-1, with 9 bases matching TRBD1. The CDR3 has 16 residues. V gave up 1 base and J gave up 0 bases; unmatched junction bases: 3. Germline V gene lookup returns CDR1 SGHTA and CDR2 FQGNSA. CDR3 loop: CASSLGGTGMNTEAFF. CDR3 coding DNA: TGTGCCAGCAGCTTAGGTGGGACAGGGATGAACACTGAAGCTTTCTTT. The whole variable domain, remainder taken from reference TRBV7-2 and TRBJ1-1, is GAGVSQSPSNKVTEKGKDVELRCDPISGHTALYWYRQSLGQGLEFLIYFQGNSAPDKSGLPSDRFSAERTGGSVSTLTIQRTQQEDSAVYLCASSLGGTGMNTEAFFGQGTRLTVV.

This chain connects TRBV20-1 to TRBJ2-3; the D gene is possibly TRBD2 (5 bases). Germline V lookup: CDR1 DFQATT, CDR2 SNEGSKA (reference sequence). This CDR3 region has 15 residues. The V end lost 4 bases, the J end lost 0 bases, and 14 bases lay between the germline ends. This CDR3 reads CSANFEGYSTDTQYF. The CDR3 DNA follows: TGCAGTGCTAACTTTGAGGGCTATAGCACAGATACGCAGTATTTT.

The chain links TRBV12-3 or TRBV12-4 to TRBJ1-4, with TRBD1 matching over 7 bases. V dropped 3 bases and J dropped 8; count of bases not matched to a gene: 15. This CDR3 spans 17 amino acids. The CDR3: CASSFLIRTGRREKLFF. CDR3 DNA sequence: TGTGCCAGCAGTTTCCTCATTAGGACAGGTCGGAGGGAAAAACTGTTTTTT.

In DNA form, the CDR3 reads TGTGCCAGCAGCTTAGAACTAGCGGGCACCGGGGAGCTGTTTTTT. Its protein product is CASSLELAGTGELFF. The chain employs TRBV11-3 and TRBJ2-2; 9 bases agree with TRBD2. CDR3 length: 15 amino acids. Trimming cost V 0 bases and J 4 bases; bases outside gene matches: 0. The germline CDR1 and CDR2 sequences are SGHNT and YENEEA.

This clonotype was counted ten times or more. The chain combines TRBV28 with TRBJ1-6, with D perhaps TRBD1 (5 bases). The CDR3 extends over 16 amino acids. CDR1 and CDR2 from the germline V gene are MDHEN and SYDVKM. Trimming took 6 bases from V and 4 from J, leaving 16 bases between them. CDR3 coding DNA: TGTGCCAGCAGAGCCGGGACCCTCTATTATAATTCACCCCTCCACTTT. Translation: CASRAGTLYYNSPLHF.

This clonotype was seen a single time. V is TRBV12-3 or TRBV12-4 and J is TRBJ1-3; D call uncertain. CDR3 size: 17 residues. The germline V and J ends were trimmed by 5 bases and 2 bases, with 19 bases remaining between them. The CDR3 here is CASSHPVFGETGNTIYF. CDR3 DNA sequence: TGTGCCAGCAGTCATCCGGTTTTCGGGGAAACTGGAAACACCATATATTTT.

The genes are TRBV15 and TRBJ1-5, with TRBD1 as a possible D gene (6 bases). CDR3 length: 16 residues. V was trimmed by 4 bases and J by 3 bases, leaving 16 bases between them. In germline, CDR1 is LNHNV, CDR2 YYDKDF (reference sequence). CDR3 bases: TGTGCCACCAGCAAGGACAGATACCTTACCAATCAGCCCCAGCATTTT. Amino acids: CATSKDRYLTNQPQHF.

With respect to this clonotype: The CDR3 does not end in the conserved phenylalanine or tryptophan, so this is likely a read error. The CDR3 here is CASTLGLAGGPSTDTQYL. The CDR3 DNA follows: TGTGCCAGCACCCTGGGACTAGCGGGAGGGCCAAGCACAGATACGCAGTATTTG. This chain links TRBV12-3 or TRBV12-4 with TRBJ2-3; 16 nucleotides agree with TRBD2. This CDR3 is 18 amino acids long. V lost 7 bases, J lost 0 bases, and 7 bases stayed unmatched.

The V gene is TRBV6-8, the J gene TRBJ1-1; 8 bases agree with TRBD1. V lost 6 bases to trimming and J lost 1 base; unmatched junction nucleotides: 10. There are 16 residues in the CDR3. Germline loops: CDR1 MNHGY, CDR2 SAAAGT. The chain's CDR3 is CASSTGGEASNTEAFF. The DNA for the CDR3 is TGTGCCAGCAGCACAGGGGGGGAGGCCTCGAACACTGAAGCTTTCTTT.

The J gene is TRBJ2-3, the V gene TRBV6-2 or TRBV6-3; D might be TRBD1 (6 bases). With 2 bases removed from V and 6 bases from J, the gap between germline ends came to 21 bases. The germline CDR1 and CDR2 sequences are MNHEY and SVGEGT. CDR3 length: 17 residues. CDR3 DNA: TGTGCCAGCAGTTACCTGACGGACAGCGACTTGTTGGATACGCAGTATTTT. It codes for CASSYLTDSDLLDTQYF.

The chain uses TRBV7-3 and TRBJ2-5; D may be TRBD2 (5 bases). V was clipped by 5 bases and J by 3 bases, with 16 bases between them. This CDR3 has 15 residues. Germline loops: CDR1 SGHTA, CDR2 FQGTGA. The CDR3: CASSPLGGAEETQYF. CDR3 bases: TGTGCCAGCAGCCCCCTAGGAGGCGCCGAAGAGACCCAGTACTTC.

The chain is built from TRBV6-5 and TRBJ2-7; D remains unclear. This CDR3 has 15 amino acids. The germline CDR1 and CDR2 sequences are MNHEY and SVGAGI. Trimming took off 0 bases at V and 2 bases at J, with 11 bases between the two ends. The CDR3 DNA follows: TGTGCCAGCAGTTACTCGGTCAACCGAGCCTACGAGCAGTACTTC. Protein sequence: CASSYSVNRAYEQYF.

V gene TRBV27 combines with J gene TRBJ2-7, with 7 bases lining up with TRBD2. The junction had 8 bases not matched to a gene; V was cut back by 4 bases and J by 2 bases. CDR1 and CDR2 from the germline V gene are MNHEY and SMNVEV (reference sequence). The CDR3 has 15 amino acids. CDR3 bases: TGTGCCAGCAGTTCCGGAGGACTAGGGGCCTACGAGCAGTACTTC. Residues: CASSSGGLGAYEQYF.